This T cell receptor (beta chain) was sequenced during a study of blood T cell repertoires in COVID-19 (dated by TCRdb to between 2020 and 2021). For the study in its entirety: Collaborator samples came from the United States, Italy and Spain and covered acute and convalescent phases of COVID-19. The sample metadata nearly always contained a de-identified subject ID, COVID-19 status, age in years and sex. The prospective study material was composed of cDNA or gDNA derived from T cells, B-cell-depleted T cells, or PBMCs. The repertoires were made available in a free public database intended to serve as a resource for research on the immune response to SARS-CoV-2. The dataset comprised deeply sampled blood TCRbeta repertoires from subjects exposed to, actively infected with, or recovered from COVID-19. Where available, HLA class I and class II types were taken from metadata supplied by the sample provider and were not determined by assay-based typing. Samples came from the ongoing ImmuneRACE study (first 160 participants) plus 1,254 subjects from 6 global collaborators. The full study reports these points: How much clinical and demographic metadata was included differed by source and by participant, and the metadata was provided uncurated.

At one collaborating source in Seattle, patients were enrolled during active infection and were followed longitudinally through the course of disease. Collaborating institutions collected whole blood in K2EDTA tubes following their own protocols. Collaborator samples were shipped for TCRbeta analysis as frozen whole blood, isolated PBMCs, or DNA extracted from either sample type. The immunoSEQ Assay, a bias-controlled multiplex PCR, was used to amplify TCRbeta CDR3 regions from genomic DNA. For the original study's pipeline: Nucleated cell counts per sample were estimated from amplification of reference gene primers within the assay. To quantify the absolute abundance of each unique TCRbeta CDR3 rearrangement, sequence reads were collapsed and filtered. For each sample, productive Simpson clonality was calculated as the square root of Simpson's diversity index over productive rearrangements. Sourced from immuneACCESS, this table was stored by TCRdb with only in-frame sequences that have V and J called. A share of the clones is absent; for the studies checked, an unresolved V gene accounts for under half, and the remainder has no known explanation. Clone size and V and J calls were adopted from that table, with D and trimming inferred from the DNA. This sample gives 150,000 to 200,000 clones in total; roughly nine tenths of them show up just once. The ten biggest clones cover roughly 9.7% of the sample.

This clone was observed a single time. This receptor's antigen is unknown. No per-base quality is available; no much larger clone lies one base away. The specimen sequenced was peripheral blood. This receptor was taken from a woman aged 55-70 years with COVID-19, enrolled during active disease.

The DNA sequence is given as TGTGCCAGTAGTAGGGGCACCTACAATGAGCAGTTCTTC. It translates to CASSRGTYNEQFF. The chain joins TRBV19 to TRBJ2-1, and TRBD1 may be the D gene, going by 5 matching bases. Reading the germline V gene (reference sequence) gives CDR1 LNHDA and CDR2 SQIVND. Relative to germline, V is 4 bases shorter and J is 2 bases shorter, with 6 bases between their ends. The CDR3 has 13 amino acids, counting the end cysteine and phenylalanine. Only the CDR3 part of the read is kept: 39 bases, read in frame from the first base.